These T cell receptor beta chains were read from a single sample in a study of type 1 regulatory T cells. TCRdb called the reads again in MiXCR, with one record for every CDR3 protein. Of about 68,000 distinct CDR3 sequences listed, around 57% are singletons. Their specific antigens are unknown. The sample taken for sequencing was cultured T cells, either the whole culture or a sorted T cell fraction (not recorded which). These receptors originate from a human donor in good health. Both conserved end residues are part of each CDR3. A D gene is named only where the DNA matches it firmly. The size field is filled for only some rows; it gives once, few, many or a size class.

v_call: TRBV19; clone_size: once; d_call: -; j_call: TRBJ2-5; cdr3_aa: CASSILQGDGETQYF
v_call: TRBV27; clone_size: -; d_call: -; j_call: TRBJ1-1; cdr3_aa: CASSTVLSLNTEAFF
v_call: TRBV7-8; clone_size: -; d_call: TRBD1; j_call: TRBJ1-1; cdr3_aa: CASSFGTGRPEAFF
v_call: TRBV5-1; clone_size: few; d_call: TRBD2; j_call: TRBJ2-1; cdr3_aa: CASSVGLAGEEQFF
v_call: TRBV27; clone_size: -; d_call: -; j_call: TRBJ1-2; cdr3_aa: CASRQRGPTVFYGYTF
v_call: TRBV5-1; clone_size: -; d_call: TRBD2; j_call: TRBJ2-1; cdr3_aa: CASRWTGTSGTSSYNEQFF
v_call: TRBV5-1; clone_size: -; d_call: -; j_call: TRBJ2-7; cdr3_aa: CASSPQIGGVGYEQYF
v_call: TRBV5-1; clone_size: -; d_call: -; j_call: TRBJ2-2; cdr3_aa: CASSSATGELFF
v_call: TRBV5-1; clone_size: -; d_call: TRBD1; j_call: TRBJ1-5; cdr3_aa: CASSPLTGEQPQHF
v_call: TRBV7-7; clone_size: -; d_call: TRBD2; j_call: TRBJ2-1; cdr3_aa: CASSPPSGSWGEQFF
v_call: TRBV3-1; clone_size: -; d_call: -; j_call: TRBJ2-7; cdr3_aa: CASSQASYEQYF
v_call: TRBV28; clone_size: few; d_call: TRBD1; j_call: TRBJ1-4; cdr3_aa: CASSLLNSGTGPEKLFF
v_call: TRBV20-1; clone_size: few; d_call: TRBD2; j_call: TRBJ2-7; cdr3_aa: CSAARGGRALRSSYEQYF
v_call: TRBV5-1; clone_size: -; d_call: TRBD2; j_call: TRBJ2-7; cdr3_aa: CASSSRPPSGTFYEQYF
v_call: TRBV11-1; clone_size: -; d_call: TRBD1; j_call: TRBJ2-7; cdr3_aa: CASSLVGTVDRMSEQYF
v_call: TRBV14; clone_size: -; d_call: -; j_call: TRBJ2-5; cdr3_aa: CASSRGLAETQYF
v_call: TRBV5-1; clone_size: many; d_call: TRBD1; j_call: TRBJ2-3; cdr3_aa: CAVGTGSSTDTQYF
v_call: TRBV29-1; clone_size: few; d_call: -; j_call: TRBJ1-4; cdr3_aa: CSVGGLGEKLFF
v_call: TRBV10-2; clone_size: -; d_call: -; j_call: TRBJ2-5; cdr3_aa: CASSERVAIQETQYF
v_call: TRBV5-1; clone_size: once; d_call: -; j_call: TRBJ1-5; cdr3_aa: CASRGWIYAPQHF
v_call: TRBV6-5; clone_size: once; d_call: TRBD1; j_call: TRBJ2-2; cdr3_aa: CASRGGTGWSGELFF
v_call: TRBV2; clone_size: once; d_call: -; j_call: TRBJ1-1; cdr3_aa: CASSIHGEAFF
v_call: TRBV7-6; clone_size: -; d_call: TRBD2; j_call: TRBJ2-2; cdr3_aa: CASSLGAGLGKGTGELFF
v_call: TRBV28; clone_size: -; d_call: TRBD1; j_call: TRBJ2-1; cdr3_aa: CASRSYGQGGYNEQFF
v_call: TRBV20-1; clone_size: -; d_call: TRBD2; j_call: TRBJ2-7; cdr3_aa: CSARGGRGDEQYF
v_call: TRBV19; clone_size: -; d_call: -; j_call: TRBJ2-6; cdr3_aa: CASSRSGANVLTF
v_call: TRBV10-1; clone_size: -; d_call: TRBD1; j_call: TRBJ2-6; cdr3_aa: CASSKGQGVTGANVLTF
v_call: TRBV20-1; clone_size: -; d_call: -; j_call: TRBJ1-5; cdr3_aa: CSASAGSPGANQPQHF
v_call: TRBV3-1; clone_size: -; d_call: -; j_call: TRBJ2-1; cdr3_aa: CASRLDDNEQFF
v_call: TRBV20-1; clone_size: many; d_call: TRBD2; j_call: TRBJ2-7; cdr3_aa: CSARPGTSGNEQYF
v_call: TRBV2; clone_size: -; d_call: -; j_call: TRBJ2-7; cdr3_aa: CASSVSGSGKYF
v_call: TRBV10-3; clone_size: -; d_call: TRBD2; j_call: TRBJ2-3; cdr3_aa: CAISDGLAGSTDTQYF
v_call: TRBV10-1; clone_size: -; d_call: -; j_call: TRBJ2-2; cdr3_aa: CASSEGLTGELFF
v_call: TRBV7-8; clone_size: many; d_call: TRBD1; j_call: TRBJ1-1; cdr3_aa: CASRGTGFNEAFF
v_call: TRBV20-1; clone_size: once; d_call: -; j_call: TRBJ1-4; cdr3_aa: CSARGGANWEKLFF
v_call: TRBV7-3; clone_size: -; d_call: -; j_call: TRBJ1-1; cdr3_aa: CASSLTVNTEAFF
v_call: TRBV20-1; clone_size: few; d_call: TRBD2; j_call: TRBJ2-7; cdr3_aa: CSATRAGGLPYEQYF
v_call: TRBV3-1; clone_size: -; d_call: TRBD1; j_call: TRBJ2-7; cdr3_aa: CASSFGQAYEQYF
v_call: TRBV29-1; clone_size: -; d_call: -; j_call: TRBJ1-3; cdr3_aa: CSVVGPGNTIYF
v_call: TRBV20-1; clone_size: -; d_call: -; j_call: TRBJ2-7; cdr3_aa: CSARGPGTPPDEQYF
v_call: TRBV10-2; clone_size: -; d_call: -; j_call: TRBJ1-5; cdr3_aa: CASSELGAGGNQPQHF
v_call: TRBV7-6; clone_size: -; d_call: TRBD2; j_call: TRBJ2-3; cdr3_aa: CASSLLAGGARADTQYF
v_call: TRBV21-1; clone_size: -; d_call: -; j_call: TRBJ2-7; cdr3_aa: CASRRGAASYEQYF
v_call: TRBV6-2/TRBV6-3; clone_size: -; d_call: -; j_call: TRBJ2-5; cdr3_aa: CASSYGGNQETQYF
v_call: TRBV20-1; clone_size: -; d_call: TRBD2; j_call: TRBJ2-1; cdr3_aa: CSARDRVSGYNEQFF
v_call: TRBV10-3; clone_size: -; d_call: -; j_call: TRBJ2-5; cdr3_aa: CAISDRRATETQYF
v_call: TRBV3-1; clone_size: -; d_call: TRBD1; j_call: TRBJ1-4; cdr3_aa: CASSQRDSFNEKLFF
v_call: TRBV10-3; clone_size: -; d_call: TRBD2; j_call: TRBJ2-7; cdr3_aa: CATKVGGSYEQYF